Presented here are 10 T cell receptor beta chains from one specimen sequenced in a study of T cell repertoires in cytomegalovirus infection. From the reads, TCRdb called clonotypes with MiXCR, one entry per CDR3 protein. The sample shows about 530,000 distinct CDR3 sequences, about 26% of them seen only once. Material for sequencing was PBMCs. All receptors derive from a human donor in good health (CMV status not recorded). Some clones in this sample may be carry-over from other donors' samples.

In its sample, this clonotype was seen a few times. V and J are TRBV7-2 and TRBJ1-5, with D possibly TRBD1 on 5 matching bases. The V gene lost 4 bases and the J gene lost 7 bases, with 11 bases spanning the gap. The CDR3 totals 13 residues. Germline values: CDR1 SGHTA, CDR2 FQGNSA. The CDR3 is CASSSGRIQPQHF. CDR3 DNA sequence: TGTGCCAGCAGCTCGGGACGGATACAGCCCCAGCATTTT. Combining the CDR3 with reference TRBV7-2 and TRBJ1-5 gives the whole variable domain GAGVSQSPSNKVTEKGKDVELRCDPISGHTALYWYRQSLGQGLEFLIYFQGNSAPDKSGLPSDRFSAERTGGSVSTLTIQRTQQEDSAVYLCASSSGRIQPQHFGDGTRLSIL.

CDR3 sequence: CASSLFTGNYEQYF. CDR3 in DNA: TGTGCCAGCAGTTTATTTACCGGCAACTACGAGCAGTACTTC. The genes are TRBV28 and TRBJ2-7; D is undetermined. The CDR3 runs 14 residues. Trimming shortened V by 1 base and J by 3 bases, and 10 bases separated the two germline ends. Germline assignment: CDR1 MDHEN and CDR2 SYDVKM.

This rearrangement joins TRBV12-3 or TRBV12-4 to TRBJ2-5; D is possibly TRBD2 (5 bases). The CDR3 has 15 amino acids. Trimming stripped 5 bases from V and 1 base from J, with 14 bases between. DNA of the CDR3: TGTGCCAGCAGTCCCTGGGGAGCTCGCCAAGAGACCCAGTACTTC. Amino acid sequence: CASSPWGARQETQYF.

A few counts support this clonotype. The chain carries TRBV6-1 and TRBJ1-1, with D possibly matching TRBD1 (5 bases). Germline CDR1 MNHNS, CDR2 SASEGT. The CDR3 contains 15 residues. V was pared by 1 base and J by 3 bases, with 12 bases between. CDR3 residues: CASSEGKGVDTEAFF. The DNA for the CDR3 is TGTGCCAGCAGTGAAGGGAAAGGGGTTGACACTGAAGCTTTCTTT.

In this sample, this clonotype turned up many times. CDR3 nucleotides: TGTGCCAGCAGCATAACTAGCGGGGGAGTAAATGAGCAGTTCTTC. It encodes CASSITSGGVNEQFF. The rearrangement uses TRBV14 and TRBJ2-1, with 11 bases identical to TRBD2. The CDR3 consists of 15 residues. Germline CDR1 is SGHDN and CDR2 is FVKESK. V lost 5 bases to trimming and J lost 7 bases; unmatched junction nucleotides: 7.

This clonotype was counted ten times or more. The chain combines TRBV7-2 with TRBJ1-5; D is perhaps TRBD1 (5 bases). Germline V gene lookup returns CDR1 SGHTA and CDR2 FQGNSA. This CDR3 comprises 16 residues. V lost 4 bases and J 4 bases, leaving 17 bases between the germline ends. Here the CDR3 reads CASSWGLGGGNQPQHF. As DNA, the CDR3 is TGTGCCAGCAGCTGGGGTCTGGGGGGTGGGAATCAGCCCCAGCATTTT.

There are a few counts of this clonotype. The CDR3 is CASSQTSTGDEQFF. As DNA, the CDR3 is TGTGCCAGCAGTCAAACCTCGACTGGGGACGAGCAGTTCTTC. This sequence joins TRBV12-3 or TRBV12-4 and TRBJ2-1, with D perhaps assigned TRBD1 or TRBD2 (5 bases each). This CDR3 has 14 amino acids. V lost 5 bases and J 10 bases, leaving 18 bases between the germline ends.

V usage is TRBV20-1 and J usage is TRBJ2-1, with 8 bases that match TRBD2. Germline V gene sequence: CDR1 DFQATT, CDR2 SNEGSKA (reference sequence). The CDR3 has 16 residues. The V gene end was trimmed by 1 base and the J gene end by 5 bases; junction bases not matched to a gene: 10. The CDR3 spells CSARGGRFARNNEQFF. CDR3 DNA: TGCAGTGCTAGAGGCGGGAGGTTCGCACGAAACAATGAGCAGTTCTTC.

In its sample, this clonotype was seen many times. The chain recombines TRBV11-2 with TRBJ2-1; 8 bases line up with TRBD1. With 3 bases clipped from V and 7 bases from J, the junction kept 11 bases outside the gene matches. Germline V gene sequence: CDR1 SGHAT, CDR2 FQNNGV. The CDR3 runs 16 residues. CDR3 amino acids: CASSFYRDRQGNEQFF. The CDR3 region has the DNA TGTGCCAGCAGCTTTTACCGGGACAGACAGGGGAATGAGCAGTTCTTC.

The V and J genes are TRBV9 and TRBJ2-5, with D tentatively TRBD2 (5 bases). This CDR3 comprises 17 residues. The V end lost 0 bases, the J end lost 3 bases, and 18 bases lay between the germline ends. Germline-derived CDR1 and CDR2 are SGDLS and YYNGEE. This chain's CDR3 is CASSVGPVSSGEETQYF. The CDR3 bases are TGTGCCAGCAGCGTAGGTCCGGTATCCAGCGGAGAAGAGACCCAGTACTTC.